This TCR beta chain came from a study of response to subunit inactivated influenza vaccine. TCRdb processed the RT-PCR reads anew with MiXCR; each CDR3 protein has one entry. The sample includes approximately 500,000 distinct CDR3 sequences, around 25% of them seen just once. The sample was also reused in another study, on T cells expressing NK-cell markers. That investigation notes: A 5'RACE template switching approach incorporating UMIs was used to make TCR beta cDNA.

This material consisted of CD4+ T cells sorted from PBMCs, taken about 13 days after vaccination. This TCR derives from a man aged 45-65 years who received an inactivated influenza vaccine.

This CDR3 reads CASSVTSSRSGGANVLTF. CDR3 DNA sequence: TGCGCCAGCAGCGTCACCTCCAGCCGTTCCGGGGGGGCCAACGTCCTGACTTTC. J is TRBJ2-6 and V is TRBV5-1; D is ambiguous. The CDR3 is 18 amino acids. With 4 bases removed from V and 4 bases from J, the gap between germline ends came to 21 bases. Germline V CDR1 and CDR2: SGHRS, YFSETQ. Filled out from reference TRBV5-1 and TRBJ2-6, the complete variable domain reads KAGVTQTPRYLIKTRGQQVTLSCSPISGHRSVSWYQQTPGQGLQFLFEYFSETQRNKGNFPGRFSGRQFSNSRSEMNVSTLELGDSALYLCASSVTSSRSGGANVLTFGAGSRLTVL.